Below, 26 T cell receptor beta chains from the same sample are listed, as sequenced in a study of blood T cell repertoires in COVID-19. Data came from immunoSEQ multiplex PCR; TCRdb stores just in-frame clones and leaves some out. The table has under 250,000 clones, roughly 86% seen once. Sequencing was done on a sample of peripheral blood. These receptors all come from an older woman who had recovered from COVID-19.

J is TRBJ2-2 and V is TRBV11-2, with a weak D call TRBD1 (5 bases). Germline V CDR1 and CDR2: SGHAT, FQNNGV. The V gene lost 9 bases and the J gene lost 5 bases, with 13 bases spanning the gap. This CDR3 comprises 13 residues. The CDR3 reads CASIWTRTGELFF. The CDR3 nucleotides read TGTGCCAGTATCTGGACACGAACCGGGGAGCTGTTTTTT.

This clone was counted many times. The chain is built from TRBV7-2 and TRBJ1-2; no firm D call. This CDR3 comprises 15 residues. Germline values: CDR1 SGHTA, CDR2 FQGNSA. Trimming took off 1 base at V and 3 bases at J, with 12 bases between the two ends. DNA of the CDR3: TGTGCCAGCAGCTTAGGGGCCCAGGCTGACTATGGCTACACCTTC. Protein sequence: CASSLGAQADYGYTF.

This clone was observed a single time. CDR3: CAITRGLNTEAFF. CDR3 nucleotide sequence: TGTGCCATCACGAGAGGCCTGAACACTGAAGCTTTCTTT. The chain couples TRBV6-5 to TRBJ1-1; D is uncertain. Deletions cut 10 bases from V and 0 bases from J, with 12 bases between. CDR1 is MNHEY, CDR2 SVGAGI, per germline. CDR3 length equals 13 residues.

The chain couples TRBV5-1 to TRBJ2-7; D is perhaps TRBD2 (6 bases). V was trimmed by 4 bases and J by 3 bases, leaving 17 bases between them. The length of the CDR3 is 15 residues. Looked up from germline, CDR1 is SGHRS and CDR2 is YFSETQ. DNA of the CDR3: TGCGCCAGCAGCCTCGCCGGGACTTCGGTCTACGAGCAGTACTTC. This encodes CASSLAGTSVYEQYF.

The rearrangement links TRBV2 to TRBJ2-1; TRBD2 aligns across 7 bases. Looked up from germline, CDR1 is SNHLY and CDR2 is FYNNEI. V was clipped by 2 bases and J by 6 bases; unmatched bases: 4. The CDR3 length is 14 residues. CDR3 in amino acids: CASSENAGVNEQFF. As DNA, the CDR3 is TGTGCCAGCAGTGAAAATGCGGGGGTCAATGAGCAGTTCTTC.

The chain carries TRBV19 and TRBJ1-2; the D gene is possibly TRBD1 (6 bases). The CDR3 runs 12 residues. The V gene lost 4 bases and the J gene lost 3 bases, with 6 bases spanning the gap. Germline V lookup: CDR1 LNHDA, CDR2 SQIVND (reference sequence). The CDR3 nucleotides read TGTGCCAGTAGTACAGGGGACTATGGCTACACCTTC. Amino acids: CASSTGDYGYTF.

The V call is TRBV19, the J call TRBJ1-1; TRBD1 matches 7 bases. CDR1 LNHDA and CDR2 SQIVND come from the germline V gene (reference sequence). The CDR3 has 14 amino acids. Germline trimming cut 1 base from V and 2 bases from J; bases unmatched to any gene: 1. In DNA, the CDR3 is TGTGCCAGTAGTATAGGGGACAGTAACACTGAAGCTTTCTTT. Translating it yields CASSIGDSNTEAFF.

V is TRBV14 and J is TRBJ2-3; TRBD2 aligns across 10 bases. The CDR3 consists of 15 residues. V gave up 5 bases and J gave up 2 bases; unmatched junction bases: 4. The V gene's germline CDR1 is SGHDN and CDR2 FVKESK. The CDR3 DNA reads TGTGCCAGCAGCGGACTAGCGGTAAACACAGATACGCAGTATTTT. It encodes CASSGLAVNTDTQYF.

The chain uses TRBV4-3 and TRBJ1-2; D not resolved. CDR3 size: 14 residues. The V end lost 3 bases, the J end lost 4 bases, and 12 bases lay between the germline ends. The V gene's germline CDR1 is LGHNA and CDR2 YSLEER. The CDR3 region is CASSQARGSYGYTF. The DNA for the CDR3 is TGCGCCAGCAGCCAGGCGCGAGGGAGCTATGGCTACACCTTC.

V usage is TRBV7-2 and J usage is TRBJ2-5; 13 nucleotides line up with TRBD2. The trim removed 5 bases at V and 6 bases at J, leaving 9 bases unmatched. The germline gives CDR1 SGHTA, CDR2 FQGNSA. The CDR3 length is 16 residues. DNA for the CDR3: TGTGCCAGCAGCCAGGGAACTAGCGGGGGGGGAAAGACCCAGTACTTC. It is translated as CASSQGTSGGGKTQYF.

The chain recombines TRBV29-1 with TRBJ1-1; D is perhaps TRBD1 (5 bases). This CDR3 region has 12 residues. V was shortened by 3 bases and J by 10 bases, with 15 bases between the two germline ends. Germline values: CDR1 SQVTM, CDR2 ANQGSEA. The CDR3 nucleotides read TGCAGCGTTGAGGTTTTGGGGCAACGAGCTTTCTTT. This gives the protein CSVEVLGQRAFF. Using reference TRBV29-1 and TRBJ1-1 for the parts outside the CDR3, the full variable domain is SAVISQKPSRDICQRGTSLTIQCQVDSQVTMMFWYRQQPGQSLTLIATANQGSEATYESGFVIDKFPISRPNLTFSTLTVSNMSPEDSSIYLCSVEVLGQRAFFGQGTRLTVV.

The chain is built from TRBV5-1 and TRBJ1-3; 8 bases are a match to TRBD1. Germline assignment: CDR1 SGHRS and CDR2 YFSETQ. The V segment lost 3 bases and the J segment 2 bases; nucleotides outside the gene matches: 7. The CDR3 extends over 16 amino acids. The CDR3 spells CASSSDLQGAGNTIYF. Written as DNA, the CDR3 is TGCGCCAGCAGCTCCGATCTACAGGGGGCTGGAAACACCATATATTTT.

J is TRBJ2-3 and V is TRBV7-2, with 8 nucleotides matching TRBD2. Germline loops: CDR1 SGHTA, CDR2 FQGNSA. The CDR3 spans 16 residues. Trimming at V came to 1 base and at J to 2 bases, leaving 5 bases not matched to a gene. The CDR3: CASSLDVGGVTDTQYF. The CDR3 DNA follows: TGTGCCAGCAGCTTAGACGTCGGGGGGGTCACAGATACGCAGTATTTT.

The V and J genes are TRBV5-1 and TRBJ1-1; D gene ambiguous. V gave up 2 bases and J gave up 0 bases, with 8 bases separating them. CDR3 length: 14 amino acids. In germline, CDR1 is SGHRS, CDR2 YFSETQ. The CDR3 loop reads CASSFSGMNTEAFF. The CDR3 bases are TGCGCCAGCAGCTTCTCGGGAATGAACACTGAAGCTTTCTTT.

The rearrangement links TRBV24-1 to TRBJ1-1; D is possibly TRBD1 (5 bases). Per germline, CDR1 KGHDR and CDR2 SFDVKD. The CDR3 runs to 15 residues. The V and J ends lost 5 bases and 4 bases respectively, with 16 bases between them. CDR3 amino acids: CATSATGVGGTEAFF. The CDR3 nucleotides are TGTGCCACCAGTGCTACGGGGGTGGGGGGCACTGAAGCTTTCTTT.

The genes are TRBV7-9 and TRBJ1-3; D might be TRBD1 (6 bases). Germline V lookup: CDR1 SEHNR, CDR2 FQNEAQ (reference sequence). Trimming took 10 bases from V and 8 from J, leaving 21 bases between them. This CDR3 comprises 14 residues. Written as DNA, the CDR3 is TGTGCCACCAACCGGGACAAAGATTTTCACACCATATATTTT. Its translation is CATNRDKDFHTIYF. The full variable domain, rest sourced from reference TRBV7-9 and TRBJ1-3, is DTGVSQNPRHKITKRGQNVTFRCDPISEHNRLYWYRQTLGQGPEFLTYFQNEAQLEKSRLLSDRFSAERPKGSFSTLEIQRTEQGDSAMYLCATNRDKDFHTIYFGEGSWLTVV.

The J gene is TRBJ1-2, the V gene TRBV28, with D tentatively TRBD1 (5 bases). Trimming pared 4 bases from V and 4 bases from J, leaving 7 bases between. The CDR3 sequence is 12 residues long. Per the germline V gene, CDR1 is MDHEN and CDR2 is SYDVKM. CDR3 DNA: TGTGCCAGCAGTTCGACAGTCTATGGCTACACCTTC. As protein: CASSSTVYGYTF.

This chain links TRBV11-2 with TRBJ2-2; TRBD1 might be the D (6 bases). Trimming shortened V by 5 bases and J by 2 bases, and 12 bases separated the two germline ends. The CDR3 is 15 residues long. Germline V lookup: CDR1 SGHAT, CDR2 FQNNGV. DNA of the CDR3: TGTGCCAGCAGCCCTTGGACAGTTAACACCGGGGAGCTGTTTTTT. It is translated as CASSPWTVNTGELFF. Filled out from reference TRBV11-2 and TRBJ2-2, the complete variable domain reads EAGVAQSPRYKIIEKRQSVAFWCNPISGHATLYWYQQILGQGPKLLIQFQNNGVVDDSQLPKDRFSAERLKGVDSTLKIQPAKLEDSAVYLCASSPWTVNTGELFFGEGSRLTVL.

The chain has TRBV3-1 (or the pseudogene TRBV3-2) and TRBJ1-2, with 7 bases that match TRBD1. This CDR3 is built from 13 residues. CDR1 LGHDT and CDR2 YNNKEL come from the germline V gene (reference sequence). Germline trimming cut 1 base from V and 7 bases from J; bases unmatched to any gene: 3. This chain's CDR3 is CASSQAQGGGYTF. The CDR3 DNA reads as TGTGCCAGCAGCCAAGCCCAGGGGGGTGGCTACACCTTC.

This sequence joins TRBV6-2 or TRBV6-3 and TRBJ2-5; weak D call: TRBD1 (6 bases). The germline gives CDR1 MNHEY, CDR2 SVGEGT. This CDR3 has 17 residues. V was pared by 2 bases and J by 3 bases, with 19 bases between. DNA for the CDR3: TGTGCCAGCAGTTACGATCATTGGGGGCCCCTAGAAGAGACCCAGTACTTC. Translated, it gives CASSYDHWGPLEETQYF.

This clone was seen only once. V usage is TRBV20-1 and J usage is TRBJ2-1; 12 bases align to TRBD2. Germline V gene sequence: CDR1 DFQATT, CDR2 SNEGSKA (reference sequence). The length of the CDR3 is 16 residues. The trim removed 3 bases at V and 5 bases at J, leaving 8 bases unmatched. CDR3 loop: CSASDHLAGGDNEQFF. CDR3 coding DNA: TGCAGTGCTAGTGACCACCTAGCGGGGGGGGACAATGAGCAGTTCTTC.

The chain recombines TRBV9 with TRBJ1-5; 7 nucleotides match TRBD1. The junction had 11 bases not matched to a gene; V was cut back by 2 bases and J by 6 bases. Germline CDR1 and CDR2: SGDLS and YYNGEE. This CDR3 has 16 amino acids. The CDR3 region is CASSVGTEGVPQPQHF. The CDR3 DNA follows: TGTGCCAGCAGCGTCGGGACAGAAGGGGTCCCTCAGCCCCAGCATTTT.

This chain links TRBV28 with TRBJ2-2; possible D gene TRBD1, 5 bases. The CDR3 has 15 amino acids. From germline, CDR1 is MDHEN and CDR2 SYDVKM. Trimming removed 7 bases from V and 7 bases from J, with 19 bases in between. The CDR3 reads CASTPLKGDDGELFF. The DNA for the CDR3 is TGTGCCAGCACCCCCCTAAAAGGGGATGACGGGGAGCTGTTTTTT.

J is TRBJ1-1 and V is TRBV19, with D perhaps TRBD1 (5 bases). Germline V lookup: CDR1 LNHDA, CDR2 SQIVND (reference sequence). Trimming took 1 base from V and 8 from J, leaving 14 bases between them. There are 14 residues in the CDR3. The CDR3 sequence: CASSIGQDRKEAFF. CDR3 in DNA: TGTGCCAGTAGTATAGGCCAAGACAGAAAGGAAGCTTTCTTT.

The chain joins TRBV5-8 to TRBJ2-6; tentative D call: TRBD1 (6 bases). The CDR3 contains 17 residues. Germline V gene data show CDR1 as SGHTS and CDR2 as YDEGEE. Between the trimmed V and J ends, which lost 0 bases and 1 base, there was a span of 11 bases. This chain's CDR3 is CASSLDWGLSGANVLTF. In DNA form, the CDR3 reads TGTGCCAGCAGCTTGGATTGGGGGCTGTCTGGGGCCAACGTCCTGACTTTC.

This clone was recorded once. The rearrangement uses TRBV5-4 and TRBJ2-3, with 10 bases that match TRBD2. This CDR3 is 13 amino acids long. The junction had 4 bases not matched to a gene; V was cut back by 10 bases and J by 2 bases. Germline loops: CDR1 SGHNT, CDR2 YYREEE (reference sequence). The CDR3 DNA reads TGTGCCGTGAGCGGGGGGGCCACAGATACGCAGTATTTT. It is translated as CAVSGGATDTQYF.